This T cell receptor beta chain was sequenced in a study of response to subunit inactivated influenza vaccine. TCRdb reprocessed the RT-PCR reads via MiXCR and lists one record per CDR3 protein. The sample holds 750,000 to 850,000 distinct CDR3 sequences, roughly 18% seen once. The CDR3 extends over 11 amino acids. Trimming took 5 bases from V and 6 from J, leaving 5 bases between them. Germline CDR1 is MNHEY and CDR2 is SVGAGI. This clonotype has only a few counts. A single base separates this from a much larger clone, so it may be a read error. The sequencing here drew on PBMCs from blood, taken 5 days after vaccination. The genes are TRBV6-5 and TRBJ2-1; D is uncertain. The source is a man aged 50 or older who received an inactivated influenza vaccine. The CDR3 region is CASSIFNEQFF. As DNA, the CDR3 is TGTGCCAGCAGTATATTCAATGAGCAGTTCTTC.